One and the same sample provided the 20 T cell receptor beta chains below, sequenced in a study of blood T cells in healthy people across ages. Using a J-beta primer mix together with a sample-barcoded 5' primer, a second PCR was run for about 7 to 12 cycles. TCRdb ran MiXCR on the 5' RACE reads and lists one entry per CDR3 protein. In the table there are around 1,500,000 distinct CDR3 sequences, about 28% of which are singletons. The sequenced sample was blood. The source of these receptors is a woman aged 25 to 39 in good health.

This clonotype was seen repeatedly, ten times or more. The chain combines TRBV5-5 with TRBJ2-4, with a tentative D call TRBD2 (6 bases). This CDR3 has 16 amino acids. The germline CDR1 and CDR2 sequences are SGHKS and YYEKEE (reference sequence). V lost 4 bases and J lost 1, with 15 bases in between. The CDR3 region is CASSPGLTGAKNIQYF. CDR3 nucleotides: TGTGCCAGCAGCCCCGGACTAACGGGGGCCAAAAACATTCAGTACTTC.

The chain links TRBV6-6 to TRBJ1-1; no clear D gene. V dropped 10 bases and J dropped 4 bases, with 16 bases sitting between them. This CDR3 comprises 13 residues. Germline CDR1 reads MNHNY; CDR2 reads SVGAGI (reference sequence). CDR3 region: CATLIDGGTEAFF. The CDR3 DNA reads as TGTGCCACTCTTATTGATGGAGGCACTGAAGCTTTCTTT.

At least ten counts were recorded for this clonotype. V usage is TRBV7-2 and J usage is TRBJ2-5; D gene unclear. This CDR3 contains 14 residues. The ends were cut back, 1 base at V and 5 bases at J, with 11 bases in the middle. In germline, CDR1 is SGHTA, CDR2 FQGNSA. CDR3 nucleotide sequence: TGTGCCAGCAGCTTAGGTGCGAACCGGGAGACCCAGTACTTC. The encoded protein is CASSLGANRETQYF.

This sequence joins TRBV20-1 and TRBJ2-1; D not certain. V lost 6 bases, J lost 6 bases, and 15 bases lay in between. Germline assignment: CDR1 DFQATT and CDR2 SNEGSKA (reference sequence). The CDR3 length is 13 residues. CDR3 coding DNA: TGCAGTGCACAGCCTGCCCCGGGCAATGAGCAGTTCTTC. It translates to CSAQPAPGNEQFF.

This clonotype was seen at least ten times. This rearrangement joins TRBV11-2 to TRBJ2-3; D gene unclear. Germline V CDR1 and CDR2: SGHAT, FQNNGV. V was trimmed by 4 bases and J by 5 bases, leaving 7 bases between them. This CDR3 has 12 amino acids. The CDR3 nucleotides are TGTGCCAGCAGCTCACTGGGAGATACGCAGTATTTT. This codes for CASSSLGDTQYF.

The chain has TRBV5-8 and TRBJ2-7; 7 nucleotides agree with TRBD2. This CDR3 comprises 15 residues. Trimming cost V 2 bases and J 7 bases; bases outside gene matches: 12. CDR1 and CDR2 from the germline V gene are SGHTS and YDEGEE. CDR3 protein: CASSLERDYSDEQYF. CDR3 nucleotide sequence: TGTGCCAGCAGCTTAGAGCGGGACTATTCCGATGAGCAGTACTTC.

The chain is built from TRBV7-2 and TRBJ1-1; possible D gene TRBD1, 5 bases. The V gene's germline CDR1 is SGHTA and CDR2 FQGNSA. Between the trimmed V and J ends, which lost 2 bases and 0 bases, there was a span of 13 bases. The CDR3 length is 16 residues. CDR3 sequence (DNA): TGTGCCAGCAGCTTATACACCGACAGAGTGAACACTGAAGCTTTCTTT. This gives the protein CASSLYTDRVNTEAFF.

In this sample, this clonotype turned up a few times. The rearrangement links TRBV7-9 to TRBJ2-7; D is ambiguous. V dropped 1 base and J dropped 3 bases, with 10 bases sitting between them. Germline V gene sequence: CDR1 SEHNR, CDR2 FQNEAQ (reference sequence). CDR3 length equals 14 residues. The CDR3 is CASSLGPEVYEQYF. The CDR3, as DNA: TGTGCCAGCAGCTTAGGTCCGGAAGTCTACGAGCAGTACTTC.

This clonotype has more than one count but fewer than ten. V is TRBV24-1 and J is TRBJ1-5, with D tentatively TRBD1 (5 bases). Trimming cost V 7 bases and J 5 bases, with 14 bases left between them. The CDR3 is 14 residues long. Per germline, CDR1 KGHDR and CDR2 SFDVKD. The CDR3 sequence: CATRRGSWHQPQHF. CDR3 bases: TGTGCCACCAGACGGGGCTCGTGGCATCAGCCCCAGCATTTT.

The CDR3 here is CASSLWFGRGTDTQYF. DNA of the CDR3: TGTGCCAGCAGTTTATGGTTCGGGAGGGGCACAGATACGCAGTATTTT. V gene TRBV27 combines with J gene TRBJ2-3; 8 bases are shared with TRBD2. V was clipped by 1 base and J by 1 base; unmatched bases: 4. The CDR3 is 16 residues long. Germline lookup yields CDR1 MNHEY and CDR2 SMNVEV (reference sequence).

The chain recombines TRBV12-3 or TRBV12-4 with TRBJ1-1; no clear D. The CDR3 spans 15 residues. The V end was cut by 5 bases, the J end by 0 bases, with 13 bases between. The CDR3 region is CASSDDRVVNTEAFF. The CDR3 coding sequence is TGTGCCAGCAGTGATGACCGGGTCGTGAACACTGAAGCTTTCTTT.

This clonotype has just a few counts. V is TRBV5-5 and J is TRBJ2-3, with 7 bases that match TRBD2. The CDR3 is 19 residues long. The V gene end was trimmed by 5 bases and the J gene end by 1 base; junction bases not matched to a gene: 19. Looked up from germline, CDR1 is SGHKS and CDR2 is YYEKEE (reference sequence). CDR3 in DNA: TGTGCCAGCAGTTTACCCCGCCAGCGGGGAGTTCCCGGCACAGATACGCAGTATTTT. Translated, it gives CASSLPRQRGVPGTDTQYF.

The sample holds a few counts of this clonotype. Its ends do not fully match the called genes, so a read error is possible. The V gene is TRBV4-1, the J gene TRBJ2-3; D might be TRBD2 (5 bases). The germline CDR1 and CDR2 sequences are MGHRA and YSYEKL. There are 16 residues in the CDR3. Here the CDR3 reads CASGQENSVFTDTQYF. For the CDR3, the DNA is TGCGCCAGCGGCCAAGAGAATAGCGTGTTCACAGATACGCAGTATTTT.

The rearrangement uses TRBV5-8 and TRBJ2-7, with no clear D. CDR3 size: 14 residues. The V end was cut by 3 bases, the J end by 4 bases, with 14 bases between. CDR1 and CDR2 (germline): SGHTS, YDEGEE. As DNA, the CDR3 is TGTGCCAGCAGCTCTCCCCGGATAAGGTACGAGCAGTACTTC. Its translation is CASSSPRIRYEQYF.

The chain has TRBV6-5 and TRBJ1-5; D possibly corresponds to TRBD1 (6 bases). The CDR3 totals 15 residues. Trimming took off 2 bases at V and 3 bases at J, with 11 bases between the two ends. The V gene's germline CDR1 is MNHEY and CDR2 SVGAGI. For the CDR3, the DNA is TGTGCCAGCAGTTACGCGGGGGGGGCCAATCAGCCCCAGCATTTT. Its translation is CASSYAGGANQPQHF.

This clonotype has more than one count but fewer than ten. The chain has TRBV2 and TRBJ2-6, with 11 bases matching TRBD2. Trimming took 6 bases from V and 6 from J; bases not matched to a gene: 10. The CDR3 loop spans 17 amino acids. CDR1 and CDR2 from the germline V gene are SNHLY and FYNNEI. The DNA of the CDR3 is TGTGCCAGCAGAAGAGTGACTAGCGGGGTTGAGGCCAACGTCCTGACTTTC. It is translated as CASRRVTSGVEANVLTF.

This sequence joins TRBV4-2 and TRBJ2-7; TRBD1 is a possible D gene (5 bases). V shed 4 bases and J shed 3 bases, with 16 bases lying between them. The CDR3 is 15 amino acids. Germline-derived CDR1 and CDR2 are LGHNA and YNFKEQ. The CDR3 nucleotides read TGTGCCAGCAGCCTGATGGGAAGGGGTGACTACGAGCAGTACTTC. This encodes CASSLMGRGDYEQYF.

The genes are TRBV6-5 and TRBJ1-4; TRBD1 is a possible D gene (6 bases). This CDR3 region has 13 residues. CDR1 is MNHEY and CDR2 is SVGAGI in the germline V gene. V was shortened by 3 bases and J by 11 bases, with 13 bases between the two germline ends. CDR3 sequence: CASSYFGQTKLFF. The CDR3 DNA follows: TGTGCCAGCAGTTATTTCGGACAGACGAAACTGTTTTTT.

This chain connects TRBV2 to TRBJ2-5, with D tentatively TRBD2 (6 bases). V was pared by 3 bases and J by 7 bases, with 15 bases between. The CDR3 has 14 residues. The germline CDR1 and CDR2 sequences are SNHLY and FYNNEI. The CDR3 here is CASSDGGRRVTQYF. As DNA, the CDR3 is TGTGCCAGCAGTGACGGGGGACGACGGGTGACCCAGTACTTC.

This clonotype was seen a handful of times. The chain links TRBV10-3 to TRBJ1-1, with D uncertain. This CDR3 has 14 residues. Trimming took 6 bases from V and 2 from J, leaving 13 bases between them. The germline CDR1 and CDR2 sequences are ENHRY and SYGVKD. In DNA, the CDR3 is TGTGCCATCAGCCGAACCGAGGGAAACACTGAAGCTTTCTTT. Encoded protein: CAISRTEGNTEAFF.